The 21 T cell receptor beta chains below all came from one sample that was sequenced in a study of T cells in Graves' hyperthyroidism and ophthalmopathy. Amplified TCR beta CDR3 regions came from RNA transcripts. Researchers ran a first-round RT-PCR on the TCR CDR3 using the HTBI primer set. Via MiXCR, TCRdb re-called the multiplex PCR reads, giving one row per CDR3 protein. The data show some 690,000 distinct CDR3 sequences, roughly 17% seen once. The specimen was blood. The receptors shown here come from a middle-aged man with Graves' hyperthyroidism.

This clonotype has ten or more counts. The rearrangement links TRBV28 to TRBJ2-7, with TRBD1 matching 7 bases. CDR1 is MDHEN, CDR2 SYDVKM, per germline. V was clipped by 9 bases and J by 3 bases; unmatched bases: 5. The CDR3 is 12 amino acids. CDR3 nucleotides: TGTGCCAGTATTACAGGGGACTACGAGCAGTACTTC. Its protein product is CASITGDYEQYF.

This clonotype occurred a few times. V is TRBV30 and J is TRBJ1-1; D is uncertain. The germline V gene has CDR1 GTSNPN and CDR2 SVGIG (reference sequence). V lost 5 bases to trimming and J lost 5 bases, with 6 bases between them. The CDR3 length is 10 residues. For the CDR3, the DNA is TGTGCCTGGTTGGGGACTGAAGCTTTCTTT. It codes for CAWLGTEAFF.

This clonotype was seen a handful of times. The gene calls are TRBV19 and TRBJ1-1; D gene uncertain. Deletions cut 8 bases from V and 0 bases from J, with 19 bases between. Germline loops: CDR1 LNHDA, CDR2 SQIVND (reference sequence). The CDR3 contains 16 residues. The CDR3 here is CASGSVSALMNTEAFF. The CDR3 coding sequence is TGTGCCAGTGGATCCGTATCAGCCCTAATGAACACTGAAGCTTTCTTT.

The sample holds many counts of this clonotype. The rearrangement links TRBV28 to TRBJ2-7, with D perhaps given as TRBD1 or TRBD2 (5 bases each). V was trimmed by 6 bases and J by 0 bases, leaving 15 bases between them. CDR3 length: 15 residues. The germline gives CDR1 MDHEN, CDR2 SYDVKM. The CDR3 sequence: CASRGTELLSYEQYF. CDR3 nucleotides: TGTGCCAGCAGGGGGACGGAACTACTCTCCTACGAGCAGTACTTC.

In this sample, this clonotype turned up many times. V usage is TRBV12-3 or TRBV12-4 and J usage is TRBJ2-1; TRBD2 aligns across 9 bases. The CDR3 sequence is 14 residues long. V trimming: 5 bases; J trimming: 12 bases; junction bases outside the gene matches: 11. CDR3 in DNA: TGTGCCAGCAGTATTAGCGGGAGCGGAAGGGTGCAGTTCTTC. Amino acid sequence: CASSISGSGRVQFF.

This chain's CDR3 is CASSWGGINEQYF. The CDR3 DNA follows: TGTGCCAGCAGTTGGGGGGGAATCAACGAGCAGTACTTC. The J gene is TRBJ2-7, the V gene TRBV6-5; 7 bases align to TRBD2. Germline assignment: CDR1 MNHEY and CDR2 SVGAGI. V lost 4 bases and J lost 5; bases outside the gene matches: 5. The CDR3 runs 13 residues.

Note on this clonotype: A much larger clone lies one base from this, so it may be a read error. V gene TRBV14 combines with J gene TRBJ1-2, with a possible D match to TRBD1 (6 bases). V lost 4 bases to trimming and J lost 4 bases, with 10 bases between them. CDR3 length: 13 residues. The germline CDR1 and CDR2 sequences are SGHDN and FVKESK. CDR3 DNA: TGTGCCAGCAGCCCCGGGACAAGCTATGGCTACACCTTC. Encoded protein: CASSPGTSYGYTF.

V is TRBV5-1 and J is TRBJ2-1; no reliable D call. Deletions cut 2 bases from V and 8 bases from J, with 17 bases between. The CDR3 contains 15 residues. Germline CDR1 is SGHRS and CDR2 is YFSETQ. In nucleotides, the CDR3 is TGCGCCAGCAGCTTATCAGCATTTATCGGCGATGAGCAGTTCTTC. Amino acid sequence: CASSLSAFIGDEQFF.

With regard to this clonotype: A single base separates this from a much larger clone, so it may be a read error. The conserved phenylalanine or tryptophan normally closing the CDR3 is absent here, so this likely arose from a read error. The rearrangement joins TRBV24-1 to TRBJ1-1, with 12 positions matching TRBD1. V dropped 4 bases and J dropped 3; count of bases not matched to a gene: 11. This CDR3 region has 18 residues. Germline assignment: CDR1 KGHDR and CDR2 SFDVKD. CDR3 DNA sequence: TGTGCCACCAGTGACTCCGGGACAGGGGGCGTGGGGGACACTGAAGCTTTCCTT. Translating it yields CATSDSGTGGVGDTEAFL.

This clonotype came up a few times. The chain uses TRBV13 and TRBJ2-7; D may be TRBD2 (6 bases). The germline V gene encodes CDR1 PRHDT and CDR2 FYEKMQ (reference sequence). V lost 8 bases and J lost 3, with 17 bases in between. The CDR3 extends over 14 amino acids. CDR3 region: CASSLSGGDYEQYF. The CDR3 DNA reads as TGTGCCAGCTCCCTTTCTGGCGGGGACTACGAGCAGTACTTC.

There are many counts of this clonotype. V gene TRBV15 combines with J gene TRBJ2-3, with D perhaps matching TRBD1 (6 bases). Trimming removed 1 base at V and 0 bases at J, with 11 bases between. This CDR3 contains 16 residues. Germline assignment: CDR1 LNHNV and CDR2 YYDKDF (reference sequence). The CDR3 nucleotides are TGTGCCACCAGCAGAGGAGGACAGCCTAGCACAGATACGCAGTATTTT. It codes for CATSRGGQPSTDTQYF.

This clonotype has ten or more counts. CDR3 nucleotide sequence: TGTGCCACCAGTGATTTTACGGGGTCCGGGAGCCACGAGCAGTACTTC. Its protein product is CATSDFTGSGSHEQYF. The rearrangement uses TRBV24-1 and TRBJ2-7; maybe TRBD2 (6 bases). Trimming cost V 1 base and J 5 bases, with 17 bases left between them. The germline gives CDR1 KGHDR, CDR2 SFDVKD. The CDR3 loop spans 16 amino acids.

This clonotype was seen a few times. The chain carries TRBV20-1 and TRBJ2-2; 10 bases agree with TRBD2. This CDR3 contains 16 residues. Germline CDR1 and CDR2: DFQATT and SNEGSKA (reference sequence). The ends lost 3 bases at V and 5 bases at J; junction bases unmatched: 9. DNA of the CDR3: TGCAGTGCTAGCAAGCCCCTAGCGGGAGTGACCGGGGAGCTGTTTTTT. This codes for CSASKPLAGVTGELFF.

V usage is TRBV2 and J usage is TRBJ2-5, with D possibly matching TRBD2 (5 bases). V lost 6 bases and J 7 bases, leaving 18 bases between the germline ends. CDR1 is SNHLY and CDR2 is FYNNEI in the germline V gene. The CDR3 length is 14 residues. The CDR3 sequence is CASSPSGPGGTQYF. The CDR3 DNA is TGTGCCAGCAGCCCCTCTGGACCCGGAGGGACCCAGTACTTC.

This clonotype was detected many times. The rearrangement uses TRBV28 and TRBJ2-1; D gene unclear. V dropped 4 bases and J dropped 3 bases, with 10 bases sitting between them. CDR3 length equals 14 residues. The V gene's germline CDR1 is MDHEN and CDR2 SYDVKM. The CDR3 is CASSSTALYNEQFF. As DNA, the CDR3 is TGTGCCAGCAGTTCCACGGCCCTCTACAATGAGCAGTTCTTC.

This clonotype turned up a few times. CDR3 loop: CASSYSPSGRSSVHEQYF. CDR3 nucleotides: TGTGCCAGCAGTTACTCGCCTAGCGGGAGAAGTAGCGTCCACGAGCAGTACTTC. The chain employs TRBV6-2 or TRBV6-3 and TRBJ2-7, with 10 bases that match TRBD2. The V segment lost 0 bases and the J segment 5 bases; nucleotides outside the gene matches: 13. This CDR3 contains 18 residues. Germline CDR1 and CDR2: MNHEY and SVGEGT.

The chain links TRBV2 to TRBJ2-1, with unresolved D. Germline CDR1 is SNHLY and CDR2 is FYNNEI. The CDR3 contains 12 residues. V was cut by 8 bases and J by 1 base, with 6 bases left in between. In DNA, the CDR3 is TGTGCCAGCGAATTGTCCTACAATGAGCAGTTCTTC. Its translation is CASELSYNEQFF.

The V and J genes are TRBV20-1 and TRBJ1-4; D gene uncertain. Trimming left V 6 bases short and J 7 bases short, with 9 bases between. From germline, CDR1 is DFQATT and CDR2 SNEGSKA (reference sequence). This CDR3 spans 11 amino acids. CDR3 protein: CSAHRFEKLFF. The CDR3 nucleotides read TGCAGTGCCCACCGCTTTGAAAAACTGTTTTTT.

This clonotype was seen only a few times. The chain combines TRBV4-1 with TRBJ2-3; a possible D gene is TRBD2 (5 bases). The CDR3 extends over 12 amino acids. V shed 4 bases and J shed 8 bases, with 10 bases lying between them. CDR1 and CDR2 (germline): MGHRA, YSYEKL. The CDR3 region is CASSRTAGTQYF. In nucleotides, the CDR3 is TGCGCCAGCAGCCGAACGGCGGGTACGCAGTATTTT.

The rearrangement uses TRBV12-3 or TRBV12-4 and TRBJ2-7; 13 nucleotides match TRBD2. With V trimmed by 8 bases and J by 5 bases, 3 bases remained unmatched. CDR3 length: 13 residues. In DNA, the CDR3 is TGTGCCAGCCGGACTAGCGGGAGTGACGAGCAGTACTTC. Amino acids: CASRTSGSDEQYF.

There are many counts of this clonotype. V is TRBV11-2 and J is TRBJ2-2; 10 bases are shared with TRBD2. The germline V gene has CDR1 SGHAT and CDR2 FQNNGV. J gave up 1 base and V 5 bases, and 25 bases lay outside the gene matches. The CDR3 totals 23 residues. Here the CDR3 reads CASSDTGRSGPRPSGRNTGELFF. The CDR3 nucleotides read TGTGCCAGCAGCGACACCGGGAGATCGGGACCCCGGCCTAGCGGGAGGAACACCGGGGAGCTGTTTTTT.